This T cell receptor (beta chain) was observed in a study of Ad26.COV2.S vaccination and SARS-CoV-2 variants. Study background: The study gave Ad26.COV2.S intramuscularly, once or twice 56 days apart.

As for treatment: around 19 received Ad26.COV2.S at low or high dose, single or two shots; about 5 received placebo; per-sample allocation not given. Specimen acquisition occurred on day 63 following the initial vaccine or placebo injection. This person who donated was an adult of 18-55 years in Boston. An Ad26 vector expressing Wuhan-strain SARS-CoV-2 spike served as the vaccine. This CDR3 spans 12 amino acids. The germline V and J ends were trimmed by 7 bases and 1 base, with 7 bases remaining between them. Germline V gives CDR1 MNHNS, CDR2 SASEGT. Overall study findings and caveats: Total responses of T cells may have been underestimated by the analyses of TCR breadth and depth.

A few counts support this clone. The antigen is not known. Assay used: immunoSEQ multiplex PCR; TCRdb lists only in-frame clones, some missing. This table has fewer than 900,000 clones, more than 70% appearing once. This material consisted of peripheral blood, taken in a trial of Ad26.COV2.S vaccine versus placebo. The chain is built from TRBV6-1 and TRBJ1-2, with D perhaps matching TRBD1 (5 bases). This receptor was identified in a person aged 18 to 65 who received the Ad26.COV2.S COVID-19 vaccine or a placebo. The CDR3 DNA reads as TGTGCCAGCATGGGGGATAACTATGGCTACACCTTC. Protein product: CASMGDNYGYTF.